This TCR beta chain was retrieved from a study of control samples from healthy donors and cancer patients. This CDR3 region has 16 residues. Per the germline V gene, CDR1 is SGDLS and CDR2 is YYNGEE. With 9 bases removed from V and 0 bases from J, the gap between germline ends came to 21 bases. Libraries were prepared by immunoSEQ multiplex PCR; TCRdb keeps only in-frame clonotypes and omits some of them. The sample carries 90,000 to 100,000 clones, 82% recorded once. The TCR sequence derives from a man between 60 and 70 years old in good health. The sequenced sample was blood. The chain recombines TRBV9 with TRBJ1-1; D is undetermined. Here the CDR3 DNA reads TGTGCCACCTCGGGTTCGTCGGGCTTATTGAACACTGAAGCTTTCTTT. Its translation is CATSGSSGLLNTEAFF.